This TCR beta chain was sequenced in a study of blood T cell repertoires in COVID-19. Study background: From T cells, B-cell-depleted T cells, or PBMCs came the material, which was cDNA or gDNA.

Turning to this clone: A much larger clone lies a single base off, so this may be a read error. Different DNA sequences within this sample yield the same CDR3.

Germline-derived CDR1 and CDR2 are LNHDA and SQIVND (reference sequence). CDR3 length: 12 residues. Sequencing was performed with immunoSEQ multiplex PCR; in TCRdb, only in-frame clones are kept and a portion is missing. The data contain about 120,000 clones, roughly 75% of them singletons. V and J are TRBV19 and TRBJ1-2; TRBD1 matches at 7 bases. The source of this sequence is a man aged 55 to 69 with active or convalescent COVID-19. The sample comprised peripheral blood. CDR3 loop: CASSRQGNGYTF. DNA of the CDR3: TGTGCTAGTTCCCGACAGGGTAATGGCTACACCTTC.